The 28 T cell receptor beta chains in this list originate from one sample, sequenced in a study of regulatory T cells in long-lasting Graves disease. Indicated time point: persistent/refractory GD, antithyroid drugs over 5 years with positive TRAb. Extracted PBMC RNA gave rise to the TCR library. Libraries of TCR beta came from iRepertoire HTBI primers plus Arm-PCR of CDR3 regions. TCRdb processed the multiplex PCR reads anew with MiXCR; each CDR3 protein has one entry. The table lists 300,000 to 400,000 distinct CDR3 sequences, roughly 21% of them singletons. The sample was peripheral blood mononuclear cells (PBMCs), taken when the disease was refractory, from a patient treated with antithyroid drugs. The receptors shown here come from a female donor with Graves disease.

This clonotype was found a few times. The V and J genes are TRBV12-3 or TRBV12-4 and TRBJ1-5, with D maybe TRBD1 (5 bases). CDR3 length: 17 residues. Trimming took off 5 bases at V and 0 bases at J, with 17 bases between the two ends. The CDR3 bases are TGTGCCAGCAGTCATACAGCGGGACGGAATAGCAATCAGCCCCAGCATTTT. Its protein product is CASSHTAGRNSNQPQHF.

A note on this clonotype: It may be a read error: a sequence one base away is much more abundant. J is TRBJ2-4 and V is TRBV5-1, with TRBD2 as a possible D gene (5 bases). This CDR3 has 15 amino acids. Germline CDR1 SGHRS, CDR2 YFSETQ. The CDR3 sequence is CASSRPKGAKNIQHF. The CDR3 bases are TGCGCCAGCAGTAGGCCAAAGGGAGCCAAAAACATTCAGCACTTC.

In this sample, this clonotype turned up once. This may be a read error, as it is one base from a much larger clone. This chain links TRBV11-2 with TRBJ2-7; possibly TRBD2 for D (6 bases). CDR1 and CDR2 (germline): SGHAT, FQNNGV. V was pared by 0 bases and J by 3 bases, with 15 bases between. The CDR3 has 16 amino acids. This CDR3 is CASSLETGTPSYEQYF. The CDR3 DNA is TGTGCCAGCAGCTTAGAGACCGGGACTCCAAGCTACGAGCAGTACTTC.

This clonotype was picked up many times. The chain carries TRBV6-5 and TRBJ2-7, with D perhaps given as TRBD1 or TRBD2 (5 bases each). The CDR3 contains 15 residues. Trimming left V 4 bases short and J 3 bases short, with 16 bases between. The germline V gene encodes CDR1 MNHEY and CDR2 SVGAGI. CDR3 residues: CASSFGYGAGYEQYF. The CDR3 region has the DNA TGTGCCAGCAGTTTCGGTTACGGGGCAGGCTACGAGCAGTACTTC.

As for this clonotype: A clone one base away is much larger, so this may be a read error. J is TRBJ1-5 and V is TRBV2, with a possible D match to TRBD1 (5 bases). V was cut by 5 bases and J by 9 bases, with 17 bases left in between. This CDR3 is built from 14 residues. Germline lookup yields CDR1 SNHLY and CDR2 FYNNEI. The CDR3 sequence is CASSLGGLVRPQHF. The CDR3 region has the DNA TGTGCCAGCAGTTTGGGGGGTTTAGTTCGGCCCCAGCATTTT.

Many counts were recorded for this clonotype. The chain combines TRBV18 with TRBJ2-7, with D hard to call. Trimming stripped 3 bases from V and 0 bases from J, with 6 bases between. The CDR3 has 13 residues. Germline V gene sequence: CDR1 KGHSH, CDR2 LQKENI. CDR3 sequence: CASSPGVSYEQYF. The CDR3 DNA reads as TGTGCCAGCTCACCTGGGGTCTCCTACGAGCAGTACTTC.

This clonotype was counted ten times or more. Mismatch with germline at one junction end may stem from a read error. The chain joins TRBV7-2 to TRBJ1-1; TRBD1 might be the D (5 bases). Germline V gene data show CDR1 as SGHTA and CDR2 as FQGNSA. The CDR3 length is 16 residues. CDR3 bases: TGTGCCAGCAGGGGAGTCAGGGAGACCATGAACACTGATGCTTTCTTT. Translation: CASRGVRETMNTDAFF.

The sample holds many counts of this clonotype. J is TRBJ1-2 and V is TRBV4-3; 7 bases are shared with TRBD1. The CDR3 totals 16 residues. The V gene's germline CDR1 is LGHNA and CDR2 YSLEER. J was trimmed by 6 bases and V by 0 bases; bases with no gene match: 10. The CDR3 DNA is TGCGCCAGCAGCCAAGAAGGGGGCGCAAGACTTAATGGCTACACCTTC. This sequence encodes CASSQEGGARLNGYTF.

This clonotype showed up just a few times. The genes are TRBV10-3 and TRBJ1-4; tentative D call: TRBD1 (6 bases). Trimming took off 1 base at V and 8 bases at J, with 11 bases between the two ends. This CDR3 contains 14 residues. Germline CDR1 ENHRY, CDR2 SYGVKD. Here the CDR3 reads CAISEWGAEEKLFF. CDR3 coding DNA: TGTGCCATCAGTGAGTGGGGGGCTGAGGAAAAACTGTTTTTT.

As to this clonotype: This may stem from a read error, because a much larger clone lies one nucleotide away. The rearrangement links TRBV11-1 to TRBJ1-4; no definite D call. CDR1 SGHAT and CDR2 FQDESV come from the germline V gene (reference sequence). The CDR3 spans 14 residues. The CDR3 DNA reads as TGTGTCAGCAGCTTAGATAGGACCACCGAAAAACTGTTTTTT. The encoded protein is CVSSLDRTTEKLFF.

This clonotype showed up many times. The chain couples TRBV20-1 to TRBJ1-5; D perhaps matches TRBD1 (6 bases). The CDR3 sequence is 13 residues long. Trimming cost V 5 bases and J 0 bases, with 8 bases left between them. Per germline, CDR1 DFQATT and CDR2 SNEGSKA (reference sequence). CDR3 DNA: TGCAGTGCTCACAGGGATAGCAATCAGCCCCAGCATTTT. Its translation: CSAHRDSNQPQHF.

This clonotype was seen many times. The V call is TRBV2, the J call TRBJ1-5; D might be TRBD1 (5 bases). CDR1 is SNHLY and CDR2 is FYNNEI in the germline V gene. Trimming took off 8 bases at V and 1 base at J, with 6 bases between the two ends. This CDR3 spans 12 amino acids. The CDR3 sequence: CASRDSNQPQHF. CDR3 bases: TGTGCCAGCCGGGACAGCAATCAGCCCCAGCATTTT.

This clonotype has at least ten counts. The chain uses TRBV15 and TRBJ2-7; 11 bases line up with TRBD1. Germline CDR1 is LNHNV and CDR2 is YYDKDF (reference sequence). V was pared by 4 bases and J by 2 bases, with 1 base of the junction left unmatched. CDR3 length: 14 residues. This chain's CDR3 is CATSKDRGPYEQYF. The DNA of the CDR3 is TGTGCCACCAGCAAGGACAGGGGGCCCTACGAGCAGTACTTC.

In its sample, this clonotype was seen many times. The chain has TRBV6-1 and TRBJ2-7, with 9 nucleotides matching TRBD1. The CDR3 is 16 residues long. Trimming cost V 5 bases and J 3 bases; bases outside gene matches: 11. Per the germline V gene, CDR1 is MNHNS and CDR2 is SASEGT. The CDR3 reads CASSLTQGATNYEQYF. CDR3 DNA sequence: TGTGCCAGCAGTCTTACACAGGGGGCGACTAACTACGAGCAGTACTTC.

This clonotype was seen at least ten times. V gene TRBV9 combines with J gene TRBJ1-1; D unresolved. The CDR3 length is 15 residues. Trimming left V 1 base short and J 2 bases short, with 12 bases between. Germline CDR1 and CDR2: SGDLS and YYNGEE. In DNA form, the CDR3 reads TGTGCCAGCAGCGTACTCCCGGGAACCAACACTGAAGCTTTCTTT. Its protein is CASSVLPGTNTEAFF.

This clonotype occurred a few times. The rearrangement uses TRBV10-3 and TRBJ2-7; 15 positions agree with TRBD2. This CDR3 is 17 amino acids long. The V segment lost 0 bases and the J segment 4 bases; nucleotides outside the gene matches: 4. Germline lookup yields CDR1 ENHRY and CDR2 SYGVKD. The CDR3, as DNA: TGTGCCATCAGTGAGTCCTTAGGGACTAGCGGGGGGTACGAGCAGTACTTC. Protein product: CAISESLGTSGGYEQYF.

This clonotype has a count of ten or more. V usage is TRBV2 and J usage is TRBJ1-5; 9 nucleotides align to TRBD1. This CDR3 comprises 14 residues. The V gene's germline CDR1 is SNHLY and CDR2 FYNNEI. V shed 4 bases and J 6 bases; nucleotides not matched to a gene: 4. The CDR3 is CASSAGQGIQPQHF. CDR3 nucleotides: TGTGCCAGCAGTGCGGGACAGGGTATTCAGCCCCAGCATTTT.

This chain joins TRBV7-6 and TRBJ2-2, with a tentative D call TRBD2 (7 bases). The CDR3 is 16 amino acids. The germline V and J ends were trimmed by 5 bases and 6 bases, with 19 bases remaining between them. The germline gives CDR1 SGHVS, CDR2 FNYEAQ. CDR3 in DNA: TGTGCCAGCAGCGACCATCTGCGGGGGCGGGCCGGGGAGCTGTTTTTT. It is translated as CASSDHLRGRAGELFF. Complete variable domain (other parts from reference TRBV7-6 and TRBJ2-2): GAGVSQSPRYKVTKRGQDVALRCDPISGHVSLYWYRQALGQGPEFLTYFNYEAQQDKSGLPNDRFSAERPEGSISTLTIQRTEQRDSAMYRCASSDHLRGRAGELFFGEGSRLTVL.

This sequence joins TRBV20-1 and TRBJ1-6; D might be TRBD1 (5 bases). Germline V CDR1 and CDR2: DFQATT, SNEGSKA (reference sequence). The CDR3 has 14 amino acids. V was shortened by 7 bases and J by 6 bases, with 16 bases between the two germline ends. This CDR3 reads CSGKEQVLNSPLHF. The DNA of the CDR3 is TGCAGTGGGAAAGAACAGGTGCTTAATTCACCCCTCCACTTT.

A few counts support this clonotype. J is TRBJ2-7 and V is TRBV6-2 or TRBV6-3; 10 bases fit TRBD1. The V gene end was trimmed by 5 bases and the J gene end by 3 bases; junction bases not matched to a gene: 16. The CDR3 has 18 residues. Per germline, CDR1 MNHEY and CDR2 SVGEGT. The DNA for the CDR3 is TGTGCCAGCAGTCCCAGTGTCTTGGGACAGGGGCCCCTCTACGAGCAGTACTTC. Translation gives CASSPSVLGQGPLYEQYF.

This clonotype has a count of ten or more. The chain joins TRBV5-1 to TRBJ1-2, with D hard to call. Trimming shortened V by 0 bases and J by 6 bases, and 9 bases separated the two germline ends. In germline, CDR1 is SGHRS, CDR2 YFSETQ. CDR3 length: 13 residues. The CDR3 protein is CASSLVGSDGYTF. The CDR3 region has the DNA TGCGCCAGCAGCTTGGTGGGGTCGGATGGCTACACCTTC.

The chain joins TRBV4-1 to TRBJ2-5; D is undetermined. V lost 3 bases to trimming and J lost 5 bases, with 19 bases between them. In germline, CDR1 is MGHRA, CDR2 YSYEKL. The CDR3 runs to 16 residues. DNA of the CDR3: TGCGCCAGCAGCCACGAGGCAGCCTCAGGTGGGGAGACCCAGTACTTC. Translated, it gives CASSHEAASGGETQYF.

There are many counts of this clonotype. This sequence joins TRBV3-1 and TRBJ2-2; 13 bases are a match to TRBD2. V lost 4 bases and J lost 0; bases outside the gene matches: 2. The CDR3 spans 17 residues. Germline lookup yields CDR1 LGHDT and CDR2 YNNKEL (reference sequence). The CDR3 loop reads CASSRGTSGANTGELFF. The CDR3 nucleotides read TGTGCCAGCAGCCGAGGGACTAGCGGGGCGAACACCGGGGAGCTGTTTTTT.

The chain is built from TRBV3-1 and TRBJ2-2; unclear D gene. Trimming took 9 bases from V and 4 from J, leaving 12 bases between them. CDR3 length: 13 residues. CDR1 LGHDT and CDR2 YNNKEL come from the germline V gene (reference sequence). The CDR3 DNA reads TGTGCCAGTTCCCCGCTTGTCACCGGGGAGCTGTTTTTT. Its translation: CASSPLVTGELFF.

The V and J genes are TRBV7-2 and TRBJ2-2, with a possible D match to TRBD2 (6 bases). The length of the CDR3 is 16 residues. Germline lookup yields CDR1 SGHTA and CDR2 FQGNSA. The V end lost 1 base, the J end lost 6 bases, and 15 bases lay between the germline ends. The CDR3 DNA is TGTGCCAGCAGCTTAGGCCTCGCGGGGAAGGCCGGGGAGCTGTTTTTT. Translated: CASSLGLAGKAGELFF. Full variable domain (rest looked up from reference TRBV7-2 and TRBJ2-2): GAGVSQSPSNKVTEKGKDVELRCDPISGHTALYWYRQSLGQGLEFLIYFQGNSAPDKSGLPSDRFSAERTGGSVSTLTIQRTQQEDSAVYLCASSLGLAGKAGELFFGEGSRLTVL.

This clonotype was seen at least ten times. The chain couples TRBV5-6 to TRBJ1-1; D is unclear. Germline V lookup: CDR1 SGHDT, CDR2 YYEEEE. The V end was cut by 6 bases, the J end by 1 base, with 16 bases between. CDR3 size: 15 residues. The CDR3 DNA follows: TGTGCCAGCAACGCGGAAGAACACGGGAACACTGAAGCTTTCTTT. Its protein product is CASNAEEHGNTEAFF.

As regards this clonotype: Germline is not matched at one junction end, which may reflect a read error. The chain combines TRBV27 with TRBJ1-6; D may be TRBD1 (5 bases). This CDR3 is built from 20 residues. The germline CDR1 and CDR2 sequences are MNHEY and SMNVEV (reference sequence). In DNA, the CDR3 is TGTGCCAGCAGTGGGGATAACTTCCACAGGTCCGATCCGTCGGGTTCACCCCCCCACTTT. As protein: CASSGDNFHRSDPSGSPPHF.

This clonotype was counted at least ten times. The CDR3 spells CASSPGQGPTGELFF. CDR3 in DNA: TGTGCCAGCAGTCCGGGACAGGGTCCCACCGGGGAGCTGTTTTTT. This sequence joins TRBV28 and TRBJ2-2, with TRBD1 matching over 9 bases. Unmatched junction bases numbered 5, after V lost 5 bases and J lost 4 bases. Germline values: CDR1 MDHEN, CDR2 SYDVKM. The CDR3 totals 15 residues. Filled out from reference TRBV28 and TRBJ2-2, the complete variable domain reads DVKVTQSSRYLVKRTGEKVFLECVQDMDHENMFWYRQDPGLGLRLIYFSYDVKMKEKGDIPEGYSVSREKKERFSLILESASTNQTSMYLCASSPGQGPTGELFFGEGSRLTVL.